Below are 32 T cell receptor beta chains sequenced from a single sample in a study of STAT3 mutations in large granular lymphocyte leukemia. The study, taken as a whole, reports: At least one immunodominant TCR beta clonotype appeared in every T-cell large granular lymphocyte leukemia patient.

Sequenced by immunoSEQ multiplex PCR; TCRdb stores in-frame clones only, minus some. This table has 10,000 or so clones, approximately 87% appearing once. For these TCRs, the target antigens are not known. Sequenced input: peripheral blood mononuclear cells. The receptors were gathered from a man at least 80 years old with T-cell large granular lymphocyte leukemia. Some clones in this sample may be carry-over from other donors' samples.

This sequence joins TRBV30 and TRBJ1-4, with 7 nucleotides matching TRBD1. This CDR3 is built from 15 residues. The V and J ends lost 0 bases and 8 bases, in that order; junction bases with no gene match: 9. Germline V gene sequence: CDR1 GTSNPN, CDR2 SVGIG (reference sequence). The CDR3 bases are TGTGCCTGGAGTGTACGAAGGGGGCAGGGAGAAAAACTGTTTTTT. Amino acids: CAWSVRRGQGEKLFF.

The rearrangement uses TRBV28 and TRBJ2-7, with TRBD1 matching 7 bases. The CDR3 has 13 residues. The junction had 6 bases not matched to a gene; V was cut back by 8 bases and J by 2 bases. CDR1 MDHEN and CDR2 SYDVKM come from the germline V gene. The CDR3 is CASGTASTYEQYF. In DNA, the CDR3 is TGTGCCAGCGGGACAGCCTCTACCTACGAGCAGTACTTC.

This clone was seen once. This chain uses TRBV7-2 with TRBJ1-5; TRBD1 agrees at 9 bases. Germline lookup yields CDR1 SGHTA and CDR2 FQGNSA. With V trimmed by 1 base and J by 7 bases, 5 bases remained unmatched. The CDR3 extends over 15 amino acids. The CDR3 DNA follows: TGTGCCAGCAGCTTAGTGGGACAGGGTGGACAGCCCCAGCATTTT. Its protein is CASSLVGQGGQPQHF.

CDR3 region: CASSLVMGFANYGYTF. As DNA, the CDR3 is TGTGCCAGCAGCTTAGTAATGGGGTTTGCTAACTATGGCTACACCTTC. The V and J genes are TRBV7-9 and TRBJ1-2; no reliable D call. V gave up 1 base and J gave up 0 bases, with 12 bases separating them. The CDR3 consists of 16 residues. Germline assignment: CDR1 SEHNR and CDR2 FQNEAQ (reference sequence).

The V and J genes are TRBV11-2 and TRBJ1-2; D not certain. V shed 1 base and J shed 1 base, with 7 bases lying between them. The CDR3 is 14 amino acids. Germline V gene lookup returns CDR1 SGHAT and CDR2 FQNNGV. The DNA of the CDR3 is TGTGCCAGCAGCTTAGGGACGGATAACTATGGCTACACCTTC. This sequence encodes CASSLGTDNYGYTF.

With respect to this clone: One junction end does not reproduce the germline sequence, and a read error may be involved. The rearrangement links TRBV6-5 to TRBJ2-7; D is undetermined. The CDR3 totals 11 residues. Per the germline V gene, CDR1 is MNHEY and CDR2 is SVGAGI. The CDR3 DNA reads as TGTGCCAGCAGTAACTCGTACGAGCAGTACTTC. Translation gives CASSNSYEQYF.

This chain links TRBV11-2 with TRBJ1-3; D remains ambiguous. The V end lost 1 base, the J end lost 0 bases, and 7 bases lay between the germline ends. The germline V gene encodes CDR1 SGHAT and CDR2 FQNNGV. The CDR3 has 15 residues. The CDR3 DNA is TGTGCCAGCAGCTTAGCTGGCACCTCTGGAAACACCATATATTTT. Translated, it gives CASSLAGTSGNTIYF.

V gene TRBV18 combines with J gene TRBJ1-2; no definite D call. The CDR3 has 15 residues. The V gene lost 2 bases and the J gene lost 4 bases, with 14 bases spanning the gap. Germline V gene lookup returns CDR1 KGHSH and CDR2 LQKENI. In DNA, the CDR3 is TGTGCCAGCTCACCAAGGTCGGGGTTGGTCTATGGCTACACCTTC. It is translated as CASSPRSGLVYGYTF.

This chain links TRBV6-6 with TRBJ2-3; 8 bases match TRBD2. Germline CDR1 reads MNHNY; CDR2 reads SVGAGI (reference sequence). CDR3 length equals 14 residues. V trimming: 7 bases; J trimming: 6 bases; junction bases outside the gene matches: 9. The CDR3 here is CASNGGGALDTQYF. In nucleotides, the CDR3 is TGTGCCAGCAACGGGGGGGGCGCACTTGATACGCAGTATTTT.

The chain uses TRBV6-5 and TRBJ1-1; 9 positions agree with TRBD1. The V gene's germline CDR1 is MNHEY and CDR2 SVGAGI. This CDR3 is built from 14 residues. V trimming: 6 bases; J trimming: 6 bases; junction bases outside the gene matches: 8. CDR3 nucleotide sequence: TGTGCCAGCAGGCCAGGACAGGGGAGGGCTGAAGCTTTCTTT. Its translation is CASRPGQGRAEAFF.

The gene calls are TRBV18 and TRBJ2-7; 7 bases agree with TRBD1. Germline lookup yields CDR1 KGHSH and CDR2 LQKENI. The CDR3 length is 14 residues. Germline trimming cut 4 bases from V and 1 base from J; bases unmatched to any gene: 4. CDR3 sequence: CASSLDRESYEQYF. Written as DNA, the CDR3 is TGTGCCAGCTCACTCGACAGGGAGTCCTACGAGCAGTACTTC.

This clone was observed a few times. V and J are TRBV6-5 and TRBJ1-6, with D hard to call. The V end was cut by 4 bases, the J end by 6 bases, with 10 bases between. The CDR3 consists of 14 residues. The germline V gene encodes CDR1 MNHEY and CDR2 SVGAGI. CDR3 region: CASSSTAINSPLHF. For the CDR3, the DNA is TGTGCCAGCAGTTCCACAGCGATTAATTCACCCCTCCACTTT.

The CDR3 loop is CASSERLQTSNQPQHF. CDR3 nucleotides: TGTGCCAGCAGTGAGCGGTTACAGACATCCAATCAGCCCCAGCATTTT. The J gene is TRBJ1-5, the V gene TRBV6-1; D remains ambiguous. Germline V gives CDR1 MNHNS, CDR2 SASEGT. V lost 3 bases, J lost 3 bases, and 15 bases lay in between. The CDR3 loop spans 16 amino acids.

V gene TRBV19 combines with J gene TRBJ2-7; TRBD2 matches 7 bases. The CDR3 is made up of 14 amino acids. The germline gives CDR1 LNHDA, CDR2 SQIVND (reference sequence). V gave up 5 bases and J gave up 9 bases; unmatched junction bases: 13. The CDR3 DNA follows: TGTGCCAGTAGTCAACGCCGGGAGGCCCTGGGGCAGTACTTC. Translating it yields CASSQRREALGQYF.

CDR3 sequence (DNA): TGTGCCAGCAGCTTACCGGCCCGAGGGACTAGCGGTACCTACAATGAGCAGTTCTTC. It codes for CASSLPARGTSGTYNEQFF. V is TRBV7-3 and J is TRBJ2-1, with 11 positions matching TRBD2. The ends lost 2 bases at V and 2 bases at J; junction bases unmatched: 11. This CDR3 has 19 amino acids. Germline loops: CDR1 SGHTA, CDR2 FQGTGA. The entire variable domain, with the rest obtained from reference TRBV7-3 and TRBJ2-1, is as follows: GAGVSQTPSNKVTEKGKYVELRCDPISGHTALYWYRQSLGQGPEFLIYFQGTGAADDSGLPNDRFFAVRPEGSVSTLKIQRTERGDSAVYLCASSLPARGTSGTYNEQFFGPGTRLTVL.

CDR3 sequence reads: CASRGSFAQETQYF. The CDR3 DNA sequence: TGTGCCAGCAGGGGCAGTTTCGCCCAAGAGACCCAGTACTTC. V and J are TRBV7-2 and TRBJ2-5; D ambiguous. The CDR3 is 14 amino acids. CDR1 is SGHTA, CDR2 FQGNSA, per germline. Trimming pared 6 bases from V and 1 base from J, leaving 12 bases between.

The CDR3 loop is CASSPTGLSSYEQYF. CDR3 DNA sequence: TGTGCCAGCAGTCCGACAGGGCTGAGCTCCTACGAGCAGTACTTC. The genes are TRBV27 and TRBJ2-7, with 7 bases identical to TRBD1. The CDR3 runs to 15 residues. V lost 5 bases to trimming and J lost 0 bases; unmatched junction nucleotides: 7. The germline V gene encodes CDR1 MNHEY and CDR2 SMNVEV (reference sequence).

The V and J genes are TRBV5-1 and TRBJ2-7, with TRBD1 identical over 11 bases. J was trimmed by 7 bases and V by 1 base; bases with no gene match: 16. CDR3 length equals 18 residues. Germline V CDR1 and CDR2: SGHRS, YFSETQ. CDR3 in amino acids: CASSLRAGVGTGGGEQYF. CDR3 sequence (DNA): TGCGCCAGCAGCTTGCGCGCCGGTGTTGGGACAGGGGGAGGGGAGCAGTACTTC.

The V and J genes are TRBV5-5 and TRBJ1-2; no firm D call. CDR1 and CDR2 (germline): SGHKS, YYEKEE (reference sequence). The CDR3 covers 12 residues. V was cut by 0 bases and J by 2 bases, with 2 bases left in between. Here the CDR3 reads CASSLGNYGYTF. As DNA, the CDR3 is TGTGCCAGCAGCTTGGGGAACTATGGCTACACCTTC. Full variable domain (missing parts from reference TRBV5-5 and TRBJ1-2): DAGVTQSPTHLIKTRGQQVTLRCSPISGHKSVSWYQQVLGQGPQFIFQYYEKEERGRGNFPDRFSARQFPNYSSELNVNALLLGDSALYLCASSLGNYGYTFGSGTRLTVV.

This clone appeared a single time. The chain recombines TRBV28 with TRBJ1-1; D is unresolved. The CDR3 is 12 residues long. Germline lookup yields CDR1 MDHEN and CDR2 SYDVKM. Trimming stripped 6 bases from V and 4 bases from J, with 9 bases between. The CDR3 loop is CASRSSPTEAFF. As DNA, the CDR3 is TGTGCCAGCAGGTCATCTCCCACTGAAGCTTTCTTT.

The chain combines TRBV11-2 with TRBJ1-1; 8 bases align to TRBD1. Trimming took 5 bases from V and 0 from J; bases not matched to a gene: 5. The CDR3 runs to 15 residues. Germline V lookup: CDR1 SGHAT, CDR2 FQNNGV. CDR3 nucleotide sequence: TGTGCCAGCAGCCCGCCGGACAGGGTGAACACTGAAGCTTTCTTT. It specifies CASSPPDRVNTEAFF.

This clone was seen just once. The chain combines TRBV9 with TRBJ1-3, with D hard to call. There are 17 residues in the CDR3. Per the germline V gene, CDR1 is SGDLS and CDR2 is YYNGEE. The germline V and J ends were trimmed by 0 bases and 0 bases, with 13 bases remaining between them. The CDR3 protein is CASSVDIHGASGNTIYF. DNA for the CDR3: TGTGCCAGCAGCGTAGATATCCACGGTGCCTCTGGAAACACCATATATTTT.

V is TRBV6-5 and J is TRBJ1-5; 9 bases map to TRBD1. This CDR3 region has 14 residues. Germline CDR1 MNHEY, CDR2 SVGAGI. Trimming at V came to 6 bases and at J to 6 bases, leaving 6 bases not matched to a gene. The CDR3 reads CASRGTGQSQPQHF. DNA for the CDR3: TGTGCCAGCAGGGGGACAGGGCAAAGTCAGCCCCAGCATTTT.

The J gene is TRBJ1-5, the V gene TRBV30; D possibly corresponds to TRBD1 (5 bases). The length of the CDR3 is 16 residues. From germline, CDR1 is GTSNPN and CDR2 SVGIG (reference sequence). Trimming cost V 0 bases and J 5 bases, with 17 bases left between them. CDR3 coding DNA: TGTGCCTGGAGTGTAGTTAAGGCAGGGAAGCATCAGCCCCAGCATTTT. Translating it yields CAWSVVKAGKHQPQHF.

V and J are TRBV7-9 and TRBJ1-4; TRBD1 agrees at 7 bases. The germline gives CDR1 SEHNR, CDR2 FQNEAQ (reference sequence). The CDR3 totals 14 residues. With 4 bases clipped from V and 4 bases from J, the junction kept 3 bases outside the gene matches. The CDR3 DNA reads TGTGCCAGCAGCTCGACAGGGAGTAATGAAAAACTGTTTTTT. It codes for CASSSTGSNEKLFF.

The chain combines TRBV28 with TRBJ2-7; D not certain. This CDR3 contains 13 residues. The germline V gene encodes CDR1 MDHEN and CDR2 SYDVKM. Trimming took 6 bases from V and 2 from J, leaving 11 bases between them. This CDR3 reads CASRTAQAYEQYF. The CDR3 nucleotides are TGTGCCAGCAGGACTGCGCAGGCCTACGAGCAGTACTTC.

The CDR3 region has the DNA TGTGCCAGCAGTTTGGGTGTGGGCGGGCGGCCGGGTGAGCAGTACTTC. Translated: CASSLGVGGRPGEQYF. The chain couples TRBV27 to TRBJ2-7, with D possibly matching TRBD2 (5 bases). Germline lookup yields CDR1 MNHEY and CDR2 SMNVEV (reference sequence). The CDR3 covers 16 residues. V was cut by 3 bases and J by 7 bases, with 22 bases left in between.

The rearrangement uses TRBV4-3 and TRBJ1-2; D possibly corresponds to TRBD1 (6 bases). The CDR3 runs 18 residues. Per germline, CDR1 LGHNA and CDR2 YSLEER. V was trimmed by 0 bases and J by 4 bases, leaving 21 bases between them. CDR3 coding DNA: TGCGCCAGCAGCCAAGATAGGGGGGCAGTCTACGAGGGCTATGGCTACACCTTC. Amino acids: CASSQDRGAVYEGYGYTF.

The chain is built from TRBV27 and TRBJ1-1; 7 bases are shared with TRBD1. Per germline, CDR1 MNHEY and CDR2 SMNVEV (reference sequence). V shed 8 bases and J 2 bases; nucleotides not matched to a gene: 8. The CDR3 has 14 residues. CDR3 in DNA: TGTGCCAGCTCACTGGGACAGAGAAACACTGAAGCTTTCTTT. It specifies CASSLGQRNTEAFF.

This chain joins TRBV10-3 and TRBJ2-7; D unclear. Trimming removed 2 bases from V and 3 bases from J, with 14 bases in between. CDR3 length: 15 amino acids. CDR1 and CDR2 from the germline V gene are ENHRY and SYGVKD. CDR3 nucleotides: TGTGCCATCAGTGAGCCGCTGCAGATTATCTACGAGCAGTACTTC. This codes for CAISEPLQIIYEQYF.

J is TRBJ1-1 and V is TRBV6-6; tentative D call: TRBD1 (5 bases). CDR3 length equals 14 residues. The V gene lost 5 bases and the J gene lost 1 base, with 11 bases spanning the gap. Germline CDR1 and CDR2: MNHNY and SVGAGI (reference sequence). The CDR3 DNA follows: TGTGCCAGCAGTCTCCATGGGGGGAACACTGAAGCTTTCTTT. Translating it yields CASSLHGGNTEAFF.

This clone occurred once. The rearrangement links TRBV30 to TRBJ1-5; D gene uncertain. Trimming stripped 1 base from V and 5 bases from J, with 9 bases between. The CDR3 covers 13 residues. Germline V gives CDR1 GTSNPN, CDR2 SVGIG (reference sequence). CDR3 DNA sequence: TGTGCCTGGAGTGCCGACGGGGATCAGCCCCAGCATTTT. The encoded protein is CAWSADGDQPQHF.